The 27 T cell receptor beta chains given below trace back to one sample, sequenced in a study of T-cell reconstitution after alpha-beta-depleted transplantation in children. Preparation of the TCRbeta library used unique molecular identifiers. TCRdb re-analysed the PCR reads in MiXCR, keeping a single row per CDR3 protein. The table shows roughly 310,000 distinct CDR3 sequences, with over 20% occurring only once. This material consisted of PBMCs, mostly from graft donor cells, taken 180 days after TCRalphabeta/CD19-depleted stem cell transplant. The receptor set was obtained from a male patient aged 5 to 17 who had a stem cell transplant for acute lymphoblastic leukemia, so the T cells may come from the graft donor.

This clonotype came up a few times. The chain carries TRBV11-2 and TRBJ2-5; 10 bases are a match to TRBD2. CDR3 length: 15 amino acids. Germline CDR1 reads SGHAT; CDR2 reads FQNNGV. V was clipped by 5 bases and J by 7 bases; unmatched bases: 10. The CDR3 region has the DNA TGTGCCAGCAGCCCAATAGCGGGAGGCCCGTGGACCCAGTACTTC. Residues: CASSPIAGGPWTQYF.

This clonotype came up a few times. The chain has TRBV12-5 and TRBJ2-4; the D is unclear. This CDR3 region has 17 residues. Germline lookup yields CDR1 LGHNT and CDR2 FRNRAP. Trimming cost V 1 base and J 0 bases, with 13 bases left between them. The CDR3 reads CASGLGPQYPAKNIQYF. DNA for the CDR3: TGTGCTAGTGGTTTGGGACCACAGTACCCAGCCAAAAACATTCAGTACTTC.

Only a few counts were recorded for this clonotype. V is TRBV6-2 or TRBV6-3 and J is TRBJ2-5; TRBD2 aligns across 9 bases. Trimming removed 7 bases from V and 7 bases from J; junction bases left unmatched: 13. CDR1 is MNHEY and CDR2 is SVGEGT in the germline V gene. The CDR3 consists of 15 residues. The CDR3 region is CASTPSGKVKVTQYF. The CDR3 DNA follows: TGTGCCAGCACTCCTAGCGGGAAGGTCAAGGTGACCCAGTACTTC.

The sample holds many counts of this clonotype. The chain carries TRBV5-1 and TRBJ1-2; 7 positions match TRBD1. Trimming removed 2 bases from V and 3 bases from J; junction bases left unmatched: 1. Germline V lookup: CDR1 SGHRS, CDR2 YFSETQ. The CDR3 has 13 amino acids. In nucleotides, the CDR3 is TGCGCCAGCAGCTTTACAGGGGACTATGGCTACACCTTC. Protein sequence: CASSFTGDYGYTF.

As regards this clonotype: One end of the junction varies from germline; a read error may be responsible. This rearrangement joins TRBV6-2 or TRBV6-3 to TRBJ1-2; 10 bases fit TRBD1. Germline CDR1 reads MNHEY; CDR2 reads SVGEGT. This CDR3 is built from 15 residues. The CDR3, as DNA: TGTGCCAGCAGTCGACCAGGACAGGGGGACTATGGCGACACCTTC. Its protein is CASSRPGQGDYGDTF.

This clonotype came up a few times. The chain recombines TRBV29-1 with TRBJ1-3, with a weak D call TRBD1 (6 bases). The germline CDR1 and CDR2 sequences are SQVTM and ANQGSEA. The CDR3 extends over 14 amino acids. V gave up 4 bases and J gave up 3 bases, with 13 bases separating them. CDR3 sequence reads: CSVVGGMGGNTIYF. CDR3 DNA: TGCAGCGTTGTGGGGGGCATGGGTGGAAACACCATATATTTT.

This clonotype was counted only a few times. The chain is built from TRBV29-1 and TRBJ2-7; D is undetermined. The V end lost 3 bases, the J end lost 3 bases, and 15 bases lay between the germline ends. The CDR3 extends over 14 amino acids. Germline V CDR1 and CDR2: SQVTM, ANQGSEA. DNA of the CDR3: TGCAGCGTTGATTCGCCTGGGGTAGGCTACGAGCAGTACTTC. As protein: CSVDSPGVGYEQYF.

There are a few counts of this clonotype. V usage is TRBV27 and J usage is TRBJ2-7, with D possibly called TRBD1 or TRBD2 (7 bases each). The length of the CDR3 is 14 residues. Germline V gives CDR1 MNHEY, CDR2 SMNVEV (reference sequence). V lost 4 bases and J lost 2, with 12 bases in between. The CDR3 DNA sequence: TGTGCCAGCAGTTGGGGGGGGACAGCCTACGAGCAGTACTTC. This gives the protein CASSWGGTAYEQYF.

The chain links TRBV20-1 to TRBJ2-7; perhaps TRBD1 as D (6 bases). V lost 6 bases and J 0 bases, leaving 12 bases between the germline ends. Per the germline V gene, CDR1 is DFQATT and CDR2 is SNEGSKA (reference sequence). CDR3 length: 13 amino acids. This CDR3 is CSAVSGHSYEQYF. In nucleotides, the CDR3 is TGCAGTGCCGTATCGGGACACTCCTACGAGCAGTACTTC.

V and J are TRBV5-1 and TRBJ2-2; TRBD2 agrees at 10 bases. CDR1 is SGHRS, CDR2 YFSETQ, per germline. With V trimmed by 4 bases and J by 5 bases, 14 bases remained unmatched. There are 18 residues in the CDR3. The CDR3 region is CASSHRLLSGRLTGELFF. The CDR3 nucleotides are TGCGCCAGCAGCCACCGTCTCCTTAGCGGGAGGTTGACCGGGGAGCTGTTTTTT.

A remark on this clonotype: One junction end does not reproduce the germline sequence, and a read error may be involved. V is TRBV7-9 and J is TRBJ2-5, with 8 bases identical to TRBD1. The CDR3 covers 13 residues. From germline, CDR1 is SEHNR and CDR2 FQNEAQ (reference sequence). CDR3 amino acids: CASILDRGEAQYF. The CDR3 DNA reads TGTGCCAGCATCCTTGACAGGGGAGAGGCCCAGTACTTC.

The sample holds a few counts of this clonotype. The rearrangement uses TRBV3-1 and TRBJ2-7; D gene ambiguous. CDR1 and CDR2 (germline): LGHDT, YNNKEL (reference sequence). There are 17 residues in the CDR3. V shed 0 bases and J shed 1 base, with 16 bases lying between them. Written as DNA, the CDR3 is TGTGCCAGCAGCCAAGATCTGTATGAGGACCCATCCTACGAGCAGTACTTC. It encodes CASSQDLYEDPSYEQYF.

This sequence joins TRBV3-1 and TRBJ2-7, with unresolved D. There are 15 residues in the CDR3. Germline assignment: CDR1 LGHDT and CDR2 YNNKEL (reference sequence). Trimming left V 1 base short and J 2 bases short, with 12 bases between. CDR3 residues: CASSQVWTATYEQYF. The CDR3 bases are TGTGCCAGCAGCCAAGTGTGGACGGCCACCTACGAGCAGTACTTC.

This clonotype was recorded a few times. The V call is TRBV25-1, the J call TRBJ2-7, with D hard to call. Germline V lookup: CDR1 MGHDK, CDR2 SYGVNS. V lost 7 bases to trimming and J lost 3 bases, with 7 bases between them. CDR3 size: 11 residues. For the CDR3, the DNA is TGTGCCAGCAAACACCTCTACGAGCAGTACTTC. Translated, it gives CASKHLYEQYF.

This clonotype appeared a few times. V gene TRBV2 combines with J gene TRBJ2-1, with TRBD1 matching over 10 bases. V lost 2 bases to trimming and J lost 4 bases; unmatched junction nucleotides: 8. Germline V gene sequence: CDR1 SNHLY, CDR2 FYNNEI. The CDR3 totals 17 residues. The CDR3: CASSERYGQGGYNEQFF. In nucleotides, the CDR3 is TGTGCCAGCAGTGAACGCTATGGACAGGGGGGGTACAATGAGCAGTTCTTC.

This clonotype turned up a few times. The V call is TRBV7-6, the J call TRBJ2-1; no firm D call. In germline, CDR1 is SGHVS, CDR2 FNYEAQ. This CDR3 spans 15 amino acids. V dropped 2 bases and J dropped 5 bases, with 13 bases sitting between them. In DNA, the CDR3 is TGTGCCAGCAGCTTAAGCCCAGTCCTAAACAATGAGCAGTTCTTC. As protein: CASSLSPVLNNEQFF. The full variable domain, its missing parts supplied by reference TRBV7-6 and TRBJ2-1, is GAGVSQSPRYKVTKRGQDVALRCDPISGHVSLYWYRQALGQGPEFLTYFNYEAQQDKSGLPNDRFSAERPEGSISTLTIQRTEQRDSAMYRCASSLSPVLNNEQFFGPGTRLTVL.

This clonotype was counted only a few times. The chain recombines TRBV10-2 with TRBJ1-4; unclear D gene. V lost 7 bases, J lost 5 bases, and 11 bases lay in between. The CDR3 runs 13 residues. The germline V gene encodes CDR1 WSHSY and CDR2 SAAADI. CDR3 bases: TGCGCCAGCATGCGGAGATCAAATGAAAAACTGTTTTTT. Protein sequence: CASMRRSNEKLFF.

This clonotype was found a few times. The chain has TRBV7-2 and TRBJ2-5; D gene unclear. Per germline, CDR1 SGHTA and CDR2 FQGNSA. CDR3 length: 14 amino acids. Trimming stripped 2 bases from V and 1 base from J, with 8 bases between. DNA for the CDR3: TGTGCCAGCAGCTTATTCCGGCTCCAAGAGACCCAGTACTTC. Translated, it gives CASSLFRLQETQYF.

V usage is TRBV9 and J usage is TRBJ2-7, with TRBD2 as a possible D gene (5 bases). The CDR3 sequence is 14 residues long. Deletions cut 2 bases from V and 4 bases from J, with 13 bases between. Looked up from germline, CDR1 is SGDLS and CDR2 is YYNGEE. The CDR3 nucleotides read TGTGCCAGCAGCGTGGGTAGCGTGTGGTACGAGCAGTACTTC. This encodes CASSVGSVWYEQYF.

This clonotype came up a few times. The rearrangement joins TRBV6-5 to TRBJ1-5; perhaps TRBD1 as D (6 bases). The germline V gene encodes CDR1 MNHEY and CDR2 SVGAGI. V was pared by 2 bases and J by 7 bases, with 9 bases between. The CDR3 spans 13 residues. In DNA, the CDR3 is TGTGCCAGCAGTTACCAGGGGAGCCAGCCCCAGCATTTT. Protein product: CASSYQGSQPQHF.

The chain has TRBV20-1 and TRBJ1-6, with 7 bases lining up with TRBD1. The junction had 4 bases not matched to a gene; V was cut back by 5 bases and J by 3 bases. The CDR3 consists of 14 residues. Germline CDR1 reads DFQATT; CDR2 reads SNEGSKA (reference sequence). The CDR3 DNA follows: TGCAGTGCTCGGACAGGCGGCTATAATTCACCCCTCCACTTT. It encodes CSARTGGYNSPLHF.

The CDR3 here is CASSSWGWRPNEKLFF. CDR3 coding DNA: TGTGCCAGCAGCTCCTGGGGGTGGCGACCTAATGAAAAACTGTTTTTT. The rearrangement joins TRBV13 to TRBJ1-4, with a weak D call TRBD1 (5 bases). Germline CDR1 and CDR2: PRHDT and FYEKMQ (reference sequence). This CDR3 comprises 16 residues. V shed 4 bases and J shed 3 bases, with 15 bases lying between them.

The chain recombines TRBV2 with TRBJ1-1, with TRBD1 as a possible D gene (5 bases). This CDR3 comprises 14 residues. Germline values: CDR1 SNHLY, CDR2 FYNNEI. V lost 9 bases to trimming and J lost 4 bases, with 18 bases between them. The CDR3 here is CASSLGGVVTEAFF. Here the CDR3 DNA reads TGTGCCAGTAGTCTCGGGGGTGTGGTCACTGAAGCTTTCTTT.

The CDR3 sequence: CASRGLAKETQYF. CDR3 in DNA: TGTGCCAGCAGAGGCCTAGCAAAAGAGACCCAGTACTTC. The chain is built from TRBV7-9 and TRBJ2-5; D might be TRBD2 (5 bases). The V and J ends lost 6 bases and 3 bases respectively, with 11 bases between them. The CDR3 spans 13 residues. Germline V lookup: CDR1 SEHNR, CDR2 FQNEAQ (reference sequence).

This clonotype has a handful of counts. This chain uses TRBV7-6 with TRBJ1-1, with D perhaps TRBD1 (5 bases). From germline, CDR1 is SGHVS and CDR2 FNYEAQ. The ends were cut back, 1 base at V and 2 bases at J, with 14 bases in the middle. The CDR3 contains 16 residues. The DNA for the CDR3 is TGTGCCAGCAGCTTAGGAATAGGACACTCCAACACTGAAGCTTTCTTT. Its translation: CASSLGIGHSNTEAFF.

This clonotype was counted between two and nine times. The V gene is TRBV18, the J gene TRBJ1-2, with a tentative D call TRBD1 (5 bases). The CDR3 covers 17 residues. Germline CDR1 and CDR2: KGHSH and LQKENI. V lost 2 bases and J lost 0, with 16 bases in between. CDR3 sequence: CASSPRGRQTPNYGYTF. CDR3 coding DNA: TGTGCCAGCTCACCAAGGGGTCGACAGACCCCTAACTATGGCTACACCTTC. Variable domain in full (rest from reference TRBV18 and TRBJ1-2): NAGVMQNPRHLVRRRGQEARLRCSPMKGHSHVYWYRQLPEEGLKFMVYLQKENIIDESGMPKERFSAEFPKEGPSILRIQQVVRGDSAAYFCASSPRGRQTPNYGYTFGSGTRLTVV.

CDR3 bases: TGTGCCAGCAGTTTATCGAGGCTGGCAGGGAGGAACACCGGGGAGCTGTTTTTT. It codes for CASSLSRLAGRNTGELFF. The rearrangement uses TRBV27 and TRBJ2-2; the D call may be TRBD1 or TRBD2 (5 bases each). The CDR3 is 18 amino acids. Per germline, CDR1 MNHEY and CDR2 SMNVEV (reference sequence). V shed 0 bases and J shed 1 base, with 15 bases lying between them.